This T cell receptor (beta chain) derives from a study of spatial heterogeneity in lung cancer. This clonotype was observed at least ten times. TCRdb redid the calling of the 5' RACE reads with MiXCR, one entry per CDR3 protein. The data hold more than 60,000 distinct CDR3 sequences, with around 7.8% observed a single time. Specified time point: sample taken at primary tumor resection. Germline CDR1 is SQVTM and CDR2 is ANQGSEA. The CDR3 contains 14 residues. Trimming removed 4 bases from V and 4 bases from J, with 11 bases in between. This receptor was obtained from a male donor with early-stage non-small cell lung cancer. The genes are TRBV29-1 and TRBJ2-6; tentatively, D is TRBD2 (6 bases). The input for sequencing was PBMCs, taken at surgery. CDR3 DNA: TGCAGCGTTGGACTAGGACCAGGGGCCAACGTCCTGACTTTC. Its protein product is CSVGLGPGANVLTF.